This TCR beta chain comes out of a study of control samples from healthy donors and cancer patients. Assay: immunoSEQ multiplex PCR; the TCRdb copy retains only in-frame clones and omits some. The profile shows some 140,000 clones, about 85% of them singletons. This clone was observed many times. The CDR3 is 16 residues long. Germline CDR1 SNHLY, CDR2 FYNNEI. The V and J ends lost 5 bases and 4 bases, in that order; junction bases with no gene match: 12. The sample comprised blood. This rearrangement joins TRBV2 to TRBJ1-1, with 8 bases matching TRBD1. The TCR sequence derives from a woman aged 25 to 39 in good health. The CDR3 DNA sequence: TGTGCCAGCAGTTATCTATCAGGGGGCGCGGGCACTGAAGCTTTCTTT. Residues: CASSYLSGGAGTEAFF.